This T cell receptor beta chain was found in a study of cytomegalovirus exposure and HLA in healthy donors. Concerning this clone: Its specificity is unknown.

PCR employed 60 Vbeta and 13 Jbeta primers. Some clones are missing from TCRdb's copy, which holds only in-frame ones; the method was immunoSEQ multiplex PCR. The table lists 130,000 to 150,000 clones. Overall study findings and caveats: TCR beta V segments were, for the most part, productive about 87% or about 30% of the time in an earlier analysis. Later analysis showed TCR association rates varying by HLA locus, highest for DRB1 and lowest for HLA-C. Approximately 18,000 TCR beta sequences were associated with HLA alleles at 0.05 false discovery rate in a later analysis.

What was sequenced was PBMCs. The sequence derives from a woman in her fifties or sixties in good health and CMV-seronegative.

CDR3 region: CASSPTGLSSYEQYF. In nucleotides, the CDR3 is TGTGCCAGCAGCCCGACAGGGTTAAGCTCCTACGAGCAGTACTTC. The chain uses TRBV9 and TRBJ2-7; 7 bases align to TRBD1. CDR1 is SGDLS, CDR2 YYNGEE, per germline. V lost 4 bases, J lost 0 bases, and 7 bases stayed unmatched. The CDR3 consists of 15 residues.